The 18 T cell receptor beta chains below were found in one sample sequenced in a study of vaccination effects on CD4 cells after COVID-19. This table comes from immunoSEQ multiplex PCR, and its TCRdb copy is limited to in-frame clones, with some not included. The table lists tens of thousands of clones, approximately 74% of them singletons. Antigen-specific CD4+ T cell clonotypes were called by their expansion after viral peptide-pool culture in ViraFEST. Isolating CD4+ T cells followed approximately ten days of culture. Absence of prior SARS-CoV-2 infection characterized the vaccine recipients, who showed negative nucleocapsid antibodies. What these receptors recognize is not known. Here the sequenced sample was CD4+ T cells from PBMCs cultured with HCoV-NL63 spike peptides, taken before COVID-19 vaccination. The receptor source for this set is a human donor who received a COVID-19 vaccine.

The chain recombines TRBV11-2 with TRBJ2-2; D is perhaps TRBD1 (5 bases). V was pared by 3 bases and J by 5 bases, with 10 bases between. Looked up from germline, CDR1 is SGHAT and CDR2 is FQNNGV. This CDR3 is built from 14 residues. CDR3 sequence reads: CASSLNRRTGELFF. CDR3 bases: TGTGCCAGCAGCTTGAACAGGAGAACCGGGGAGCTGTTTTTT. Looking up the rest from reference TRBV11-2 and TRBJ2-2 gives the full variable domain: EAGVAQSPRYKIIEKRQSVAFWCNPISGHATLYWYQQILGQGPKLLIQFQNNGVVDDSQLPKDRFSAERLKGVDSTLKIQPAKLEDSAVYLCASSLNRRTGELFFGEGSRLTVL.

J is TRBJ1-3 and V is TRBV7-7; unclear D gene. CDR1 SSHAT and CDR2 FNYEAQ come from the germline V gene (reference sequence). The CDR3 runs to 16 residues. Trimming removed 4 bases from V and 2 bases from J, with 15 bases in between. The CDR3 loop reads CASSSSPGFTGNTIYF. The CDR3 nucleotides read TGTGCCAGCAGCTCCTCCCCGGGATTTACTGGAAACACCATATATTTT.

This clone was detected only once. The chain carries TRBV24-1 and TRBJ2-2, with D perhaps matching TRBD2 (5 bases). The V and J ends lost 3 bases and 5 bases respectively, with 9 bases between them. In germline, CDR1 is KGHDR, CDR2 SFDVKD. There are 14 residues in the CDR3. As DNA, the CDR3 is TGTGCCACCAGTGATCCGCGAGGGACCGGGGAGCTGTTTTTT. It encodes CATSDPRGTGELFF.

The V call is TRBV25-1, the J call TRBJ2-1, with 10 bases lining up with TRBD2. This CDR3 spans 16 amino acids. The germline CDR1 and CDR2 sequences are MGHDK and SYGVNS. After removal of 6 bases from V and 5 bases from J, the junction contained 10 bases not matched to a gene. CDR3: CASSPRLAGADNEQFF. CDR3 sequence (DNA): TGTGCCAGCAGCCCAAGGCTAGCGGGAGCGGACAATGAGCAGTTCTTC.

This clone was found once. This chain connects TRBV5-1 to TRBJ2-7; 7 bases fit TRBD2. V shed 5 bases and J 2 bases; nucleotides not matched to a gene: 7. The CDR3 covers 14 residues. The V gene's germline CDR1 is SGHRS and CDR2 YFSETQ. The CDR3 bases are TGCGCCAGCAGACGGGACTACGACACCTACGAGCAGTACTTC. It codes for CASRRDYDTYEQYF.

V usage is TRBV20-1 and J usage is TRBJ1-3; 10 bases match TRBD1. Germline CDR1 is DFQATT and CDR2 is SNEGSKA (reference sequence). After removal of 3 bases from V and 4 bases from J, the junction contained 9 bases not matched to a gene. CDR3 length: 16 residues. The CDR3 reads CSASNADRGQGNTIYF. The CDR3 nucleotides read TGCAGTGCTAGTAACGCAGACAGGGGGCAAGGAAACACCATATATTTT.

This clone is a singleton in its sample. J is TRBJ1-1 and V is TRBV2; 10 nucleotides agree with TRBD1. V trimming: 7 bases; J trimming: 7 bases; junction bases outside the gene matches: 6. Germline lookup yields CDR1 SNHLY and CDR2 FYNNEI. The length of the CDR3 is 13 residues. The CDR3 protein is CASIRDRGGEAFF. The CDR3, as DNA: TGTGCCAGCATCAGGGACAGGGGTGGTGAAGCTTTCTTT.

This clone was seen just once. The rearrangement uses TRBV9 and TRBJ2-6, with no clear D. This CDR3 has 14 amino acids. CDR1 and CDR2 from the germline V gene are SGDLS and YYNGEE. V was pared by 3 bases and J by 2 bases, with 6 bases between. The chain's CDR3 is CASSDSPGANVLTF. The CDR3 bases are TGTGCCAGCAGCGACTCTCCTGGGGCCAACGTCCTGACTTTC.

The rearrangement joins TRBV10-2 to TRBJ2-1; TRBD2 matches 10 bases. The V gene's germline CDR1 is WSHSY and CDR2 SAAADI. With V trimmed by 4 bases and J by 4 bases, 7 bases remained unmatched. This CDR3 contains 16 residues. The CDR3 DNA is TGCGCCAGCAGTGTAGCCCTAGCGGGAGATTACAATGAGCAGTTCTTC. This gives the protein CASSVALAGDYNEQFF.

The rearrangement uses TRBV24-1 and TRBJ1-3, with TRBD1 matching over 7 bases. Losses at the gene ends were 5 bases for V and 4 bases for J; bases not matched to a gene: 4. CDR3 size: 14 residues. Germline-derived CDR1 and CDR2 are KGHDR and SFDVKD. The CDR3 DNA sequence: TGTGCCACCAGTGCCACGGGACAGGGAAACACCATATATTTT. Translation: CATSATGQGNTIYF.

The chain carries TRBV2 and TRBJ1-2, with D tentatively TRBD1 (6 bases). The CDR3 totals 14 residues. Germline values: CDR1 SNHLY, CDR2 FYNNEI. Trimming shortened V by 6 bases and J by 4 bases, and 15 bases separated the two germline ends. CDR3 DNA sequence: TGTGCCAGCAGGAGCGGGGGGCGCTTCTATGGCTACACCTTC. This encodes CASRSGGRFYGYTF.

This clone has only a few counts. The chain couples TRBV27 to TRBJ2-7, with no clear D. Trimming shortened V by 6 bases and J by 4 bases, and 19 bases separated the two germline ends. This CDR3 comprises 15 residues. The germline V gene encodes CDR1 MNHEY and CDR2 SMNVEV (reference sequence). This CDR3 reads CASSPSGFASYEQYF. As DNA, the CDR3 is TGTGCCAGCAGCCCAAGTGGGTTTGCATCATACGAGCAGTACTTC.

The rearrangement joins TRBV6-5 to TRBJ1-2; D perhaps matches TRBD1 (5 bases). CDR1 is MNHEY and CDR2 is SVGAGI in the germline V gene. CDR3 length: 14 residues. The ends were cut back, 6 bases at V and 4 bases at J, with 15 bases in the middle. CDR3 amino acids: CASSQDSAFYGYTF. DNA of the CDR3: TGTGCCAGCAGCCAAGACAGTGCTTTCTATGGCTACACCTTC.

The chain carries TRBV6-4 and TRBJ1-1, with TRBD1 matching 8 bases. The V segment lost 2 bases and the J segment 1 base; nucleotides outside the gene matches: 9. Looked up from germline, CDR1 is MRHNA and CDR2 is SNTAGT. This CDR3 contains 17 residues. In DNA form, the CDR3 reads TGTGCCAGCAGTGACCCGGACAGGGCAGACAAGAACACTGAAGCTTTCTTT. Amino acid sequence: CASSDPDRADKNTEAFF.

The gene calls are TRBV5-1 and TRBJ2-1, with D tentatively TRBD1 (5 bases). Germline CDR1 is SGHRS and CDR2 is YFSETQ. Between the trimmed V and J ends, which lost 0 bases and 2 bases, there was a span of 9 bases. This CDR3 has 15 residues. The CDR3 nucleotides are TGCGCCAGCAGCTTGGGCCAGGGTCCCTACAATGAGCAGTTCTTC. Protein: CASSLGQGPYNEQFF.

The J gene is TRBJ2-5, the V gene TRBV18, with D hard to call. CDR1 and CDR2 (germline): KGHSH, LQKENI. The CDR3 contains 13 residues. V dropped 5 bases and J dropped 2 bases, with 9 bases sitting between them. CDR3 nucleotides: TGTGCCAGCTCATCGCGGAATCAAGAGACCCAGTACTTC. Its protein product is CASSSRNQETQYF.

This clone was seen more than once but under ten times. The chain combines TRBV10-3 with TRBJ1-5; D may be TRBD1 (6 bases). Germline V gene sequence: CDR1 ENHRY, CDR2 SYGVKD. CDR3 length: 14 amino acids. Trimming pared 7 bases from V and 3 bases from J, leaving 13 bases between. As DNA, the CDR3 is TGTGCCATCACTGGCGACAGGTTCAATCAGCCCCAGCATTTT. Amino acid sequence: CAITGDRFNQPQHF.

This rearrangement joins TRBV19 to TRBJ1-2, with D uncertain. The V end lost 1 base, the J end lost 1 base, and 10 bases lay between the germline ends. Germline V gives CDR1 LNHDA, CDR2 SQIVND (reference sequence). There are 15 residues in the CDR3. The CDR3 loop is CASSIANGINYGYTF. CDR3 bases: TGTGCCAGTAGTATAGCTAACGGAATTAACTATGGCTACACCTTC.